This T cell receptor beta chain was sequenced for a study of T cell responses to AZD1222 COVID-19 vaccine. Study-level results: Baseline serology detected seropositivity in only six AZD1222 recipients. Spike was spanned by vaccine-associated CD4 TCRs, which were dominant at 160-218 and 743-854.

Per the germline V gene, CDR1 is KGHSH and CDR2 is LQKENI. V lost 3 bases and J lost 3, with 9 bases in between. This CDR3 spans 14 amino acids. Concerning this clone: What it binds is unknown.

TCRdb's copy holds only in-frame clones and misses some; the assay was immunoSEQ multiplex PCR. The data show some 150,000 clones, more than 85% seen once. This chain connects TRBV18 to TRBJ1-3, with a weak D call TRBD1 (5 bases). This TCR derives from an adult who received the AZD1222 COVID-19 vaccine. The source material was peripheral blood, sampled 28 days after the second AZD1222 dose. Here the CDR3 reads CASSPGLDGNTIYF. CDR3 coding DNA: TGTGCCAGCTCACCGGGACTGGATGGAAACACCATATATTTT.